These 11 T cell receptor beta chains were sequenced from one sample in a study of post-analysis software for immune sequencing data. Study-wide points: Five or six TRBV segments, TRBV5-6, TRBV5-1 and TRBV20-1 among them, were found more frequent in patients than controls.

cDNA libraries for TCR beta contained unique molecular identifiers. One entry per CDR3 protein, called by TCRdb with MiXCR from the PCR reads. The sample consists of around 700,000 distinct CDR3 sequences, over 45% of them appearing once. Antigens of these TCRs are unknown. Material for sequencing was blood. All receptors derive from a girl aged 2 to 9 with multiple sclerosis.

CDR3 DNA: TGTGCCAGCACCAGAACTCGTCTAAAAGAGACCCAGTACTTC. It encodes CASTRTRLKETQYF. This rearrangement joins TRBV6-2 or TRBV6-3 to TRBJ2-5; no clear D. From germline, CDR1 is MNHEY and CDR2 SVGEGT. The germline V and J ends were trimmed by 7 bases and 3 bases, with 15 bases remaining between them. The CDR3 totals 14 residues.

The V call is TRBV7-8, the J call TRBJ1-2; D gene ambiguous. Trimming removed 3 bases from V and 0 bases from J, with 8 bases in between. Germline lookup yields CDR1 SGHVS and CDR2 FQNEAQ. CDR3 length equals 14 residues. The CDR3 sequence is CASSLGSSNYGYTF. CDR3 DNA: TGTGCCAGCAGCTTGGGCAGCTCTAACTATGGCTACACCTTC.

In this sample, this clonotype turned up a few times. The chain recombines TRBV11-2 with TRBJ2-7; D remains ambiguous. In germline, CDR1 is SGHAT, CDR2 FQNNGV. V was clipped by 5 bases and J by 2 bases, with 7 bases between them. This CDR3 comprises 12 residues. Here the CDR3 reads CASSLITYEQYF. DNA for the CDR3: TGTGCCAGCAGCCTCATTACCTACGAGCAGTACTTC.

This clonotype showed up just a few times. V is TRBV6-1 and J is TRBJ2-3; D gene unclear. V was clipped by 3 bases and J by 5 bases, with 3 bases between them. CDR1 is MNHNS, CDR2 SASEGT, per germline. CDR3 length: 11 residues. CDR3 DNA: TGTGCCAGCAGTGACGAAGATACGCAGTATTTT. Translation gives CASSDEDTQYF.

The chain has TRBV6-1 and TRBJ1-5; D is uncertain. The CDR3 contains 15 residues. Trimming shortened V by 6 bases and J by 1 base, and 13 bases separated the two germline ends. Per the germline V gene, CDR1 is MNHNS and CDR2 is SASEGT. CDR3 in DNA: TGTGCCAGCAGCGTGCCCCCACGGAGCAATCAGCCCCAGCATTTT. Its protein is CASSVPPRSNQPQHF.

The chain employs TRBV20-1 and TRBJ2-3, with D possibly TRBD2 on 5 matching bases. This CDR3 comprises 14 residues. Trimming left V 6 bases short and J 3 bases short, with 16 bases between. From germline, CDR1 is DFQATT and CDR2 SNEGSKA (reference sequence). CDR3 sequence reads: CSASRDPATDTQYF. The CDR3 DNA reads as TGCAGTGCCAGCCGGGATCCCGCAACAGATACGCAGTATTTT.

Points on this clonotype: A far larger clone lies a single base away; this is likely a read error. The chain combines TRBV12-3 or TRBV12-4 with TRBJ2-3, with D maybe TRBD2 (5 bases). The CDR3 runs 12 residues. As DNA, the CDR3 is TGTGCCAGCAGCCCTAGCACAGATGCGCAGTATTTT. Protein product: CASSPSTDAQYF.

The chain is built from TRBV10-3 and TRBJ1-1; 7 positions agree with TRBD1. In germline, CDR1 is ENHRY, CDR2 SYGVKD. The CDR3 runs 13 residues. V trimming: 6 bases; J trimming: 2 bases; junction bases outside the gene matches: 3. The CDR3 sequence: CAIRWDSNTEAFF. CDR3 sequence (DNA): TGTGCCATCAGATGGGACAGCAACACTGAAGCTTTCTTT.

The chain joins TRBV27 to TRBJ2-5, with D uncertain. The CDR3 length is 11 residues. CDR1 and CDR2 (germline): MNHEY, SMNVEV (reference sequence). Trimming took off 7 bases at V and 2 bases at J, with 5 bases between the two ends. CDR3 nucleotide sequence: TGTGCCAGCACTGTTCAAGAGACCCAGTACTTC. This gives the protein CASTVQETQYF.

The chain has TRBV6-6 and TRBJ2-7; 7 bases are shared with TRBD1. After removal of 11 bases from V and 3 bases from J, the junction contained 10 bases not matched to a gene. This CDR3 contains 13 residues. Germline V gene lookup returns CDR1 MNHNY and CDR2 SVGAGI (reference sequence). The CDR3 protein is CAGNSGGFYEQYF. The DNA of the CDR3 is TGTGCCGGCAATTCAGGGGGATTCTACGAGCAGTACTTC.

V and J are TRBV27 and TRBJ2-5; D is possibly TRBD1 or TRBD2 (5 bases each). Germline values: CDR1 MNHEY, CDR2 SMNVEV (reference sequence). The CDR3 runs 16 residues. Between the trimmed V and J ends, which lost 5 bases and 2 bases, there was a span of 18 bases. CDR3 in amino acids: CASSPSTLWGQETQYF. The CDR3 DNA sequence: TGTGCCAGCAGTCCCTCGACACTATGGGGGCAAGAGACCCAGTACTTC.